The clone carrying this T cell receptor beta chain showed up just a few times. Antigen: not known. The data originate from a study of post-analysis software for immune sequencing data. Study-level findings and limits: The study found TRBV5-6, TRBV5-1 and TRBV20-1 among roughly 5 TRBV segments more frequent in patients than controls. Co-batched samples clustered tightly together by F measure.

Trimming took off 5 bases at V and 5 bases at J, with 18 bases between the two ends. Germline CDR1 reads SGHVS; CDR2 reads FQNEAQ. The CDR3 length is 15 residues. Sequencing libraries made from TCR beta cDNA carried unique molecular identifiers. MiXCR, run by TCRdb on the PCR reads, gives a single entry per CDR3 protein. The sample records about 380,000 distinct CDR3 sequences, roughly 35% being singletons. The sequenced sample consisted of blood. The TCR was taken from a girl aged 5-17 years with multiple sclerosis. The rearrangement uses TRBV7-8 and TRBJ1-1; D is possibly TRBD1 (6 bases). The CDR3 sequence: CASSPIIEGGTEAFF. In nucleotides, the CDR3 is TGTGCCAGCAGCCCCATCATCGAGGGGGGGACTGAAGCTTTCTTT. The full variable domain, rest sourced from reference TRBV7-8 and TRBJ1-1, is GAGVSQSPRYKVAKRGQDVALRCDPISGHVSLFWYQQALGQGPEFLTYFQNEAQLDKSGLPSDRFFAERPEGSVSTLKIQRTQQEDSAVYLCASSPIIEGGTEAFFGQGTRLTVV.